A single T cell receptor (beta chain) is shown here with its context. Its target is unknown. The study ran its PCR with 60 Vbeta and 13 Jbeta primers. Profiling relied on immunoSEQ multiplex PCR, and the TCRdb table lists in-frame clones only, not all of them. The table has about 190,000 clones, around 77% seen once. The data were obtained in a study of cytomegalovirus exposure and HLA in healthy donors. Study-level points and caveats: A later analysis reportedly found that, within productive TCRs, an Asian-associated ancestry cluster had fewer N-insertions than the mean observed across the roughly 730 donors.

Germline values: CDR1 MDHEN, CDR2 SYDVKM. This CDR3 spans 18 amino acids. Unmatched junction bases numbered 9, after V lost 4 bases and J lost 0 bases. The sequence was collected from a woman between 18 and 29 years old in good health and CMV-seronegative. J is TRBJ1-5 and V is TRBV28; 10 bases align to TRBD1. Sequenced input: PBMCs. The CDR3 DNA reads as TGTGCCAGCAGTTCTCGGGACAGGGGATACTATAGCAATCAGCCCCAGCATTTT. It is translated as CASSSRDRGYYSNQPQHF.